The T cell receptor beta chain under discussion was sequenced for a study of cytomegalovirus exposure and HLA in healthy donors. Findings of the study overall: CMV serostatus was the sole immune exposure information available. Upon later analysis, TCR association rates were observed to vary by HLA locus, being highest for DRB1 and lowest for HLA-C.

This CDR3 comprises 14 residues. After removal of 7 bases from V and 1 base from J, the junction contained 3 bases not matched to a gene. Germline values: CDR1 SQVTM, CDR2 ANQGSEA. The PCR had 60 Vbeta and 13 Jbeta primers. Authors' analysis steps: Later, some 79 million unique TCR beta chains were counted in an analysis, and some 11 million of them were shared. Using immunoSEQ multiplex PCR, the repertoire was profiled, and TCRdb retains in-frame clones only, with some absent. The DNA was the basis for D and trimming; V, J and clone size are from that table. Of around 140,000 clones in the sample, around three quarters are singletons; the top ten hold about 1.7%. Note on this clone: As yet, its antigen is unknown.

The chain combines TRBV29-1 with TRBJ2-2, with 10 bases aligning to TRBD1. This clonotype was sampled from a man in his forties or fifties in good health and CMV-seronegative. Material: PBMCs. This chain's CDR3 is CSAGQGGNTGELFF. Here the CDR3 DNA reads TGCAGCGCCGGACAGGGGGGGAACACCGGGGAGCTGTTTTTT.